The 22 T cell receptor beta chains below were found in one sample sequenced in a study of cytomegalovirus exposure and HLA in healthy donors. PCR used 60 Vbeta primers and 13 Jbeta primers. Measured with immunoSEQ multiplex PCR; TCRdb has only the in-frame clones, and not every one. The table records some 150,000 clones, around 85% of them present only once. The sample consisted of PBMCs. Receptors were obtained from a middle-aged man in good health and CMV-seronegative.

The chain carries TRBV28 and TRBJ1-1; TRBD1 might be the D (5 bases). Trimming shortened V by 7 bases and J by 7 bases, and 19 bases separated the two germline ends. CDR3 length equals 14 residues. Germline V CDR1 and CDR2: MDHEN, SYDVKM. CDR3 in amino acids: CASTLQAPQSEAFF. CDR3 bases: TGTGCCAGCACTCTACAGGCACCACAAAGTGAAGCTTTCTTT.

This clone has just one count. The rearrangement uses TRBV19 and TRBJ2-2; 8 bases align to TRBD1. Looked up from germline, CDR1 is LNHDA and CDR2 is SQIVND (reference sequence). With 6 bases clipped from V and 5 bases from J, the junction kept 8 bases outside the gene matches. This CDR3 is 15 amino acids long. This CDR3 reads CASSTTGGRTGELFF. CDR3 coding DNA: TGTGCCAGTAGCACAACAGGGGGGAGGACCGGGGAGCTGTTTTTT.

CDR3: CASSPAGGQGQPQHF. The CDR3 nucleotides read TGTGCCAGCTCACCTGCCGGGGGACAGGGTCAGCCCCAGCATTTT. The chain recombines TRBV18 with TRBJ1-5, with 9 nucleotides matching TRBD1. This CDR3 has 15 residues. J lost 6 bases, V lost 3 bases, and 6 bases had no gene match. The germline gives CDR1 KGHSH, CDR2 LQKENI.

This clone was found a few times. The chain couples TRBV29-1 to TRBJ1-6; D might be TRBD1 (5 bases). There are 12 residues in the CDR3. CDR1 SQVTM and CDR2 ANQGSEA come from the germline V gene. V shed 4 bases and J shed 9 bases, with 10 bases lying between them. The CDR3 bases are TGCAGCGTTGGCGGGGCGGGTTCACCCCTCCACTTT. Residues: CSVGGAGSPLHF.

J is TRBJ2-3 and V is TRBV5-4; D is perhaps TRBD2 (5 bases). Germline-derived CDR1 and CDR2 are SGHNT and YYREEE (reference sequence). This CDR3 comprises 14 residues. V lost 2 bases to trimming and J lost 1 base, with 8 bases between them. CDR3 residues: CASSFGMGTDTQYF. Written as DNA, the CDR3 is TGTGCCAGCAGCTTCGGGATGGGCACAGATACGCAGTATTTT.

CDR3 in DNA: TGTGCCAGCAGCTTAAAGTCTCTTAGTACTGAAGCTTTCTTT. Protein: CASSLKSLSTEAFF. The chain is built from TRBV7-3 and TRBJ1-1; D is undetermined. The V end was cut by 1 base, the J end by 5 bases, with 11 bases between. This CDR3 has 14 amino acids. CDR1 and CDR2 (germline): SGHTA, FQGTGA.

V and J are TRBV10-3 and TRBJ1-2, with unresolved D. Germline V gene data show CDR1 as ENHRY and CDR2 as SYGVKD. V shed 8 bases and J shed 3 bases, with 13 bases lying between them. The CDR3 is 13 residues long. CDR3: CAIGEDGYYGYTF. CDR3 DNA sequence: TGTGCCATCGGGGAGGACGGGTACTATGGCTACACCTTC.

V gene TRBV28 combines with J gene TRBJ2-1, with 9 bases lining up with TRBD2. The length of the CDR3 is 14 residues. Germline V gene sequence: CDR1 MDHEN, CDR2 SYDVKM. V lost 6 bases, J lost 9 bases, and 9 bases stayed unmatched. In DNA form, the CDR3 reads TGTGCCAGCAGCCCGGGGACTAGCTGGCGTGAGCAGTTCTTC. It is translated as CASSPGTSWREQFF.

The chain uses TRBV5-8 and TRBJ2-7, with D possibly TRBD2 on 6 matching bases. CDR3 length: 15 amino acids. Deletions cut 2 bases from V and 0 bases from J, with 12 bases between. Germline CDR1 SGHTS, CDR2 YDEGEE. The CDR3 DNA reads TGTGCCAGCAGCTTAGGTCTGGGGGGCTCCTACGAGCAGTACTTC. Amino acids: CASSLGLGGSYEQYF.

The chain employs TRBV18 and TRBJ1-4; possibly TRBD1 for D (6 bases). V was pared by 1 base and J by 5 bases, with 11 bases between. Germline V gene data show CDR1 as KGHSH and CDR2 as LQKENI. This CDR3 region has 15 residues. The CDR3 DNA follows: TGTGCCAGCTCACCACTGGACAGAGCAAATGAAAAACTGTTTTTT. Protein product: CASSPLDRANEKLFF.

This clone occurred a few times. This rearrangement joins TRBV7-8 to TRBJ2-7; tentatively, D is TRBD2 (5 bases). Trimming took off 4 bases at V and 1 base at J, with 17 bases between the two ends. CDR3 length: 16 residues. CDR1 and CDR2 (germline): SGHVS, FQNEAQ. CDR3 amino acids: CASSSPSGKKSYEQYF. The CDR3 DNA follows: TGTGCCAGCAGCTCCCCCAGCGGAAAGAAATCCTACGAGCAGTACTTC. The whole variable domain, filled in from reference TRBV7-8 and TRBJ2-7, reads GAGVSQSPRYKVAKRGQDVALRCDPISGHVSLFWYQQALGQGPEFLTYFQNEAQLDKSGLPSDRFFAERPEGSVSTLKIQRTQQEDSAVYLCASSSPSGKKSYEQYFGPGTRLTVT.

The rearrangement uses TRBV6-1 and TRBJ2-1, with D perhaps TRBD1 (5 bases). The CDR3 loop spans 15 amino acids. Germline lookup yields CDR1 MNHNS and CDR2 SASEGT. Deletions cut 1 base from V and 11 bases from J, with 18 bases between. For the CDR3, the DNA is TGTGCCAGCAGTGAAGGGCGGCAGGGTCCGGTGAAGCAGTTCTTC. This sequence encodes CASSEGRQGPVKQFF.

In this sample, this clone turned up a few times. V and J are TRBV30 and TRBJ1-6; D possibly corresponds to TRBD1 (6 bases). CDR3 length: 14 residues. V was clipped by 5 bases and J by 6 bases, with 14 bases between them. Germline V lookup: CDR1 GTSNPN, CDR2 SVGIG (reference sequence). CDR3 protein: CAWDPPDSNSPLHF. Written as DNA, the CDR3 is TGTGCCTGGGACCCTCCGGACAGTAATTCACCCCTCCACTTT.

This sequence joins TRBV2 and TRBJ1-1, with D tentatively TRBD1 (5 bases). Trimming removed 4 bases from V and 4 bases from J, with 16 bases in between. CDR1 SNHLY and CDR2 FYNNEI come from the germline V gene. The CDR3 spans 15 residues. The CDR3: CASSATGSGGTEAFF. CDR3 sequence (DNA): TGTGCCAGCAGTGCCACAGGCTCCGGGGGCACTGAAGCTTTCTTT.

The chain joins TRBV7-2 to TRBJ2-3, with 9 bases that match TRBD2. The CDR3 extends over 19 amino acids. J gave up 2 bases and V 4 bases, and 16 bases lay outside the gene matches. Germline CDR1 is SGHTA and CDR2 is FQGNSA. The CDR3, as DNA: TGTGCCAGCAGCTCCCCCCACAGGGCTAGCGGGGCACCCACAGATACGCAGTATTTT. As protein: CASSSPHRASGAPTDTQYF.

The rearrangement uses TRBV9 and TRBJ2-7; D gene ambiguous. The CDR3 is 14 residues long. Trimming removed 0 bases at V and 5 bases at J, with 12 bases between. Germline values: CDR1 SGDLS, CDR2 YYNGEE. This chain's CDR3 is CASSVASSSHEQYF. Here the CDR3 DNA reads TGTGCCAGCAGCGTAGCTAGTAGTTCCCACGAGCAGTACTTC.

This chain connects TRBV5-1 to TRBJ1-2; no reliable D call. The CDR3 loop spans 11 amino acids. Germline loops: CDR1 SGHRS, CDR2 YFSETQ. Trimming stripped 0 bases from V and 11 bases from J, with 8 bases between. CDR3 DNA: TGCGCCAGCAGCTTGGAACAGATTTACACCTTC. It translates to CASSLEQIYTF. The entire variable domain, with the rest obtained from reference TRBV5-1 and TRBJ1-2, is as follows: KAGVTQTPRYLIKTRGQQVTLSCSPISGHRSVSWYQQTPGQGLQFLFEYFSETQRNKGNFPGRFSGRQFSNSRSEMNVSTLELGDSALYLCASSLEQIYTFGSGTRLTVV.

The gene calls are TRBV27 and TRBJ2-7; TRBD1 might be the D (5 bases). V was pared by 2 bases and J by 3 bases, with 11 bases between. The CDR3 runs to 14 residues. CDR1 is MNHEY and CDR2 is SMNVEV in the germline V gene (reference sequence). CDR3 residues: CASSLRGILYEQYF. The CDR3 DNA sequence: TGTGCCAGCAGTTTAAGGGGAATACTCTACGAGCAGTACTTC.

In DNA, the CDR3 is TGTGCCAGCAGCTTAGACGGCGGGGCGTACTACAATGAGCAGTTCTTC. It is translated as CASSLDGGAYYNEQFF. The V and J genes are TRBV7-3 and TRBJ2-1; D might be TRBD2 (6 bases). Germline lookup yields CDR1 SGHTA and CDR2 FQGTGA. CDR3 length: 16 amino acids. V was trimmed by 2 bases and J by 3 bases, leaving 14 bases between them.

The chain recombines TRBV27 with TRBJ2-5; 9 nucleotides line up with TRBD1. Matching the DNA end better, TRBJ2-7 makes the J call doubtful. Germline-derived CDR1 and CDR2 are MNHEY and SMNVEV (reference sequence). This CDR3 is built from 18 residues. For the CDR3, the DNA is TGTGCCAGCAGGGGGGGGTTGCAGACAGGGGGAGGATTCAACGAGCAGTACTTC. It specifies CASRGGLQTGGGFNEQYF.

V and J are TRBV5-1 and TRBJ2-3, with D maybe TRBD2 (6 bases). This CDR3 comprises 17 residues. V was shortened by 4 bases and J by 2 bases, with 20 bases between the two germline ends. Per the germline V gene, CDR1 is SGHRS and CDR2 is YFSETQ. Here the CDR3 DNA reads TGCGCCAGCAGCCCGACCCCAGCGGGCCCCCCCACAGATACGCAGTATTTT. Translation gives CASSPTPAGPPTDTQYF.

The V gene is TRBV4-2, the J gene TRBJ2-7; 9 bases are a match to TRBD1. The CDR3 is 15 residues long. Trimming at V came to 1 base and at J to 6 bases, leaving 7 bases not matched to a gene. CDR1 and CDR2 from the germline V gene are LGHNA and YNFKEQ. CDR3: CASSQAGTGNGEQYF. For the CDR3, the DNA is TGTGCCAGCAGCCAAGCCGGGACAGGGAATGGCGAGCAGTACTTC.